This TCR beta chain was retrieved from a study of T cells in Graves' hyperthyroidism and ophthalmopathy. This clonotype was seen at least ten times. The CDR3 has 14 amino acids. Looked up from germline, CDR1 is SGHVS and CDR2 is FNYEAQ. Trimming removed 5 bases from V and 1 base from J, with 9 bases in between. Regions amplified from RNA transcripts were the TCR beta CDR3 regions. The HTBI primer set served for first-round RT-PCR of the TCR CDR3. MiXCR, run by TCRdb on the multiplex PCR reads, gives a single entry per CDR3 protein. Of approximately 700,000 distinct CDR3 sequences listed, roughly 46% are singletons. Thyroid ultrasound and orbital computed tomography, with clinical symptoms and serum thyroxine and TRAb, informed diagnoses.

Specimen: peripheral blood or thyroid tissue (not recorded which). The TCR originated in an adult man with Graves' disease, either hyperthyroidism or ophthalmopathy (not recorded which). The rearrangement uses TRBV7-6 and TRBJ1-3; D unclear. The CDR3 nucleotides are TGTGCCAGCAGCCACTTAGGGTCTGGAAACACCATATATTTT. Translated: CASSHLGSGNTIYF.